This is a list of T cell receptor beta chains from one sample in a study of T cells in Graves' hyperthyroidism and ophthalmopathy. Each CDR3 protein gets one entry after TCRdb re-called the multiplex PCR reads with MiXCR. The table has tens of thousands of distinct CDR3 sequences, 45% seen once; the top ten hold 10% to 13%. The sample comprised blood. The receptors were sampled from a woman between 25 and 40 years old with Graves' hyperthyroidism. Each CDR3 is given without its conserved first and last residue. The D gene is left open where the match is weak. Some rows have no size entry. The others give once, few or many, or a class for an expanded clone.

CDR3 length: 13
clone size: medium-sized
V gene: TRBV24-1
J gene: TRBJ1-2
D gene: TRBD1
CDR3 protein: ATSDLQGGNYGYT

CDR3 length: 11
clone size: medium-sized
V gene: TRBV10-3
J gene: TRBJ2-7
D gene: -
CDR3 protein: AIQSEGPYEQY

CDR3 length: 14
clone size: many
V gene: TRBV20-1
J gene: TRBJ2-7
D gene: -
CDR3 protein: SARDPYGRRSYEQY

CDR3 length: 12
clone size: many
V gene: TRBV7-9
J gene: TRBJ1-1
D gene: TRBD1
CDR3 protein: ASSIDRGLGEAF

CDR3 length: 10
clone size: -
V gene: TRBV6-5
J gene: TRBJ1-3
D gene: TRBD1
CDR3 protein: ASSGTGEAIY

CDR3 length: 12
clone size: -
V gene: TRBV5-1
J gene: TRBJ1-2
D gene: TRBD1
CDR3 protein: ASSIRTGFSPYT

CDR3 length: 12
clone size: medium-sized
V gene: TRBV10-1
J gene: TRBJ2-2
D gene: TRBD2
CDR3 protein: ASRTSGNTGELF

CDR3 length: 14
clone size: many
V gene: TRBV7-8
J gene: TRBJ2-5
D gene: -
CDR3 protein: ASSYLSGEGGETQY

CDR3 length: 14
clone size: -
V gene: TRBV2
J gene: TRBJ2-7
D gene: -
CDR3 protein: ASNEVVGTAFDEQY

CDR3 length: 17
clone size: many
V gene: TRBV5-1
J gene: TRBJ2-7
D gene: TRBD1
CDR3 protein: ASSSTPGQGSGSSYEQY

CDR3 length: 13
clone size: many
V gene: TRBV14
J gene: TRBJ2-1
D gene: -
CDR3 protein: ASSPVGGSYNEQF